The source of this T cell receptor (beta chain) is a study of beta chain features in type 1 diabetes (dated by TCRdb to between 2018 and 2020). Concerning the study at large: Mean age, gender distribution, total cell number and subset yield were not different between patients and healthy donors. A total of 90 million to 130 million sorted cells were examined across all samples, and a strong correlation was observed between cell number per subset and RNA yield. In the study, recently diagnosed type 1 diabetes patients and matched healthy donors were compared on the TCRB repertoires of their sorted circulating CD4+ T cell subsets. Naive and central memory subsets were obtained from all 28 donors, but regulatory and stem cell-like memory subsets were isolated from only 8 patients and roughly 8 healthy donors. Beyond this particular receptor, the publication reports: Because cDNA rather than genomic DNA was sequenced, highly expressing activated cells could have been over-represented, although no difference in activation and CD3 levels was found between groups. PCR might favor shorter templates, but patient and control samples were amplified and corrected together, so any skew would affect both groups equally. HLA sub-analyses involved small numbers of individuals, so any influence of HLA type on TCRB rearrangement remained unresolved. Patients with type 1 diabetes made fewer insertions and deleted more nucleotides at VDJ recombination sites, implying thymic rearrangement abnormalities. Type 1 diabetes patients showed a moderate but significant shortening of TCRB CDR3 length in all four CD4+ subsets. Naive, central memory and regulatory TCRB repertoires appeared to be more alike among patients than among healthy donors.

The germline V gene encodes CDR1 SGHRS and CDR2 YFSETQ. There are 15 amino acids in the CDR3, from cysteine to phenylalanine inclusive. This entry keeps only the CDR3 DNA: 45 bases, framed from base 1. Trimming costs V 0 bases and J 0 bases, and their ends lie 7 bases apart. About this clone: What antigen it recognizes has not been identified. Base qualities were left out, and no much larger clone turns up one base away.

The High Capacity cDNA Reverse Transcription Kit was used to reverse transcribe all of the isolated RNA, meaning that expressed TCRB transcripts were what got sequenced. For stem cell-like memory T cell samples, survey-depth immunoSEQ sequencing was used, averaging approximately 910,000 total reads per sample. Sorted cells were lysed in RLT buffer and RNA was extracted with DNase-treated RNeasy Micro or Mini kits, depending on cell number. To prevent cross-contamination, every cell subset was processed on its own, while patient and healthy donor samples were processed together. The immunoSEQ multiplex PCR was used to amplify TCRB sequences from cDNA, generating 87-bp fragments that spanned the CDR3 region. Sequencing of the amplicons was performed on the Illumina HiSeq platform. Processing in the source paper ran as follows. Synthetic template baselines were used to correct PCR bias computationally, reads within Hamming distance 2 were collapsed together, and singletons that could not be merged were discarded. By aligning reads against IMGT, V, D and J genes, CDR3 length, and insertions or deletions at six rearrangement sites were assigned. Within each subset, clonotype counts were normalized to the number of sorted cells before true diversity and Gini coefficients were calculated with the tcR R package. The overlap coefficient, calculated on TCRB nucleotide sequences, was used to quantify repertoire sharing. In TCRdb, the immuneACCESS table is reduced to in-frame sequences with V and J assigned. These tables do not hold every clone; where another copy was compared, an unresolved V gene accounts for under half, and the others remain unexplained. That table furnishes V, J and clone size, whereas the DNA furnished D and trimming. For this sample the table gives 15,000 to 17,000 clones, of which around two fifths were detected only once. Approximately 0.5% of the sample is held by the ten biggest clonotypes.

Each donor gave one peripheral blood draw, roughly 0.11 L on average, collected into heparinised tubes. A BD FACSAria II and a panel including CD45RO, CCR7, CD25, CD127, CD95 and CD27 were used to sort naive, central memory, regulatory and stem cell-like memory CD4+ T cells. Every sorted population had a purity above 98%. PBMCs were separated immediately by Lymphoprep density gradient centrifugation and were stained directly, without being cultured. So that batch effects would be minimized, each experiment stained and sorted samples in pairs, pairing one healthy donor with one patient. The sample was stem cell memory CD4+ T cells from blood. Taken with the paper, the label for cell subset or site translates to: stem cell-like memory CD4+ T cells. This sequence uses TRBV5-1 and TRBJ2-1, with no D gene named confidently. The TCR sequence derives from a woman in her thirties or forties in good health. The sequenced DNA: TGCGCCAGCAGCTTGGATAGTAACTCCTACAATGAGCAGTTCTTC. The translation is CASSLDSNSYNEQFF.